This T cell receptor (beta chain) derives from a study of blood T cell repertoires in COVID-19. Looking at the study overall: The United States, Italy and Spain supplied acute and convalescent COVID-19 samples.

There are 16 residues in the CDR3. Unmatched junction bases numbered 10, after V lost 4 bases and J lost 5 bases. Germline V gene lookup returns CDR1 SGHDT and CDR2 YYEEEE. Which cohort a participant joined came from the clinical history participants gave. Study processing details: Estimated nucleated cell counts came from reference gene primer amplification. TCRdb keeps only in-frame clones here, not all; method: immunoSEQ multiplex PCR. That table furnishes V, J and clone size, whereas the DNA furnished D and trimming. Seen here are about 400,000 clones, about 90% observed once, and the top ten hold 2.5% to 3.5%.

Input material: PBMCs or T cells enriched from blood (not recorded which). The receptor's source is a woman in her 30s who had recovered from COVID-19. The V and J genes are TRBV5-6 and TRBJ2-3; TRBD2 matches 10 bases. As DNA, the CDR3 is TGTGCCAGCAGCCCCCGGGTAGCGGGAGGTTTAGATACGCAGTATTTT. Its translation is CASSPRVAGGLDTQYF.